The next 9 T cell receptor beta chains were all read from a single sample in a study of CD8+CD57+ T cells in acquired aplastic anemia. TCR beta VDJ combinations and CDR3 sequences were profiled from genomic DNA. TCRdb reanalysed the reads using MiXCR and keeps one entry per CDR3 protein. The sample comprises about 400,000 distinct CDR3 sequences, roughly 68% of which are singletons, and approximately 3.9% rests with the top ten. The sequenced material came from sorted CD4+, CD8+, or CD8+CD57+ T cells (not recorded which) from PBMCs. The receptors here all came from a human donor in good health, serving as a control.

About this clonotype itself: This sequence may be a read error, since a much larger clone differs from it by one base. V usage is TRBV4-3 and J usage is TRBJ1-1, with D unclear. The germline V gene has CDR1 LGHNA and CDR2 YSLEER. The CDR3 sequence is 14 residues long. CDR3 protein: CASSQEYGNAEAFF. CDR3 coding DNA: TGCGCCAGCAGCCAAGAATACGGGAACGCTGAAGCTTTCTTT.

V and J are TRBV12-3 or TRBV12-4 and TRBJ2-7, with D possibly matching TRBD1 (5 bases). The V gene lost 4 bases and the J gene lost 3 bases, with 10 bases spanning the gap. The CDR3 loop spans 13 amino acids. CDR3 residues: CASSSPDIYEQYF. As DNA, the CDR3 is TGTGCCAGCAGTTCACCGGACATCTACGAGCAGTACTTC.

This chain uses TRBV7-2 with TRBJ1-5; no reliable D call. V lost 2 bases to trimming and J lost 11 bases, with 19 bases between them. CDR1 is SGHTA, CDR2 FQGNSA, per germline. The CDR3 covers 15 residues. CDR3 DNA sequence: TGTGCCAGCAGCTTACTATCCGCCAACAACTACGCCCAGCATTTT. As protein: CASSLLSANNYAQHF.

The chain employs TRBV7-8 and TRBJ2-7; 9 nucleotides align to TRBD2. This CDR3 spans 18 amino acids. Losses at the gene ends were 0 bases for V and 1 base for J; bases not matched to a gene: 10. Germline V lookup: CDR1 SGHVS, CDR2 FQNEAQ. CDR3 protein: CASSLAPSTSGSSYEQYF. The DNA for the CDR3 is TGTGCCAGCAGCTTAGCCCCCAGTACTAGCGGGTCTTCCTACGAGCAGTACTTC.

Note on this clonotype: A junction end diverges from the germline sequence, so it may reflect a read error. The rearrangement links TRBV20-1 to TRBJ1-1; unclear D gene. Germline assignment: CDR1 DFQATT and CDR2 SNEGSKA (reference sequence). This CDR3 has 11 amino acids. The CDR3 DNA sequence: TGCAGTGCTAGAGGCATCCCGGCAGCTGTCTTT. This gives the protein CSARGIPAAVF.

The CDR3 DNA follows: TGTGCCAGCAGCCTGGCTGGAGGGGCCGAGCAGTACTTC. Translating it yields CASSLAGGAEQYF. This chain joins TRBV5-4 and TRBJ2-7; D possibly corresponds to TRBD2 (6 bases). Trimming cost V 4 bases and J 6 bases, with 14 bases left between them. The CDR3 consists of 13 residues. The germline V gene has CDR1 SGHNT and CDR2 YYREEE (reference sequence).

V gene TRBV11-3 combines with J gene TRBJ1-1, with D tentatively TRBD1 (5 bases). This CDR3 contains 12 residues. Trimming pared 2 bases from V and 14 bases from J, leaving 15 bases between. Germline CDR1 is SGHNT and CDR2 is YENEEA. The CDR3: CASSLQSVGAFF. CDR3 nucleotides: TGTGCCAGCAGCTTACAGTCGGTCGGGGCGTTCTTT. Supplemented by reference TRBV11-3 and TRBJ1-1, the full variable domain reads EAGVVQSPRYKIIEKKQPVAFWCNPISGHNTLYWYLQNLGQGPELLIRYENEEAVDDSQLPKDRFSAERLKGVDSTLKIQPAELGDSAVYLCASSLQSVGAFFGQGTRLTVV.

J is TRBJ2-7 and V is TRBV14; no clear D. Germline CDR1 is SGHDN and CDR2 is FVKESK. V was clipped by 4 bases and J by 2 bases, with 6 bases between them. The CDR3 sequence is 12 residues long. The CDR3 coding sequence is TGTGCCAGCAGCCGACATGCCTACGAGCAGTACTTC. Protein sequence: CASSRHAYEQYF.

On this clonotype itself: One end of the junction varies from germline; a read error may be responsible. This chain links TRBV9 with TRBJ1-5; tentative D call: TRBD1 (5 bases). CDR1 is SGDLS and CDR2 is YYNGEE in the germline V gene. The CDR3 has 13 residues. The CDR3 loop is CASTAQGYPPQHF. CDR3 coding DNA: TGCGCCAGCACCGCGCAGGGATATCCGCCCCAGCATTTT.